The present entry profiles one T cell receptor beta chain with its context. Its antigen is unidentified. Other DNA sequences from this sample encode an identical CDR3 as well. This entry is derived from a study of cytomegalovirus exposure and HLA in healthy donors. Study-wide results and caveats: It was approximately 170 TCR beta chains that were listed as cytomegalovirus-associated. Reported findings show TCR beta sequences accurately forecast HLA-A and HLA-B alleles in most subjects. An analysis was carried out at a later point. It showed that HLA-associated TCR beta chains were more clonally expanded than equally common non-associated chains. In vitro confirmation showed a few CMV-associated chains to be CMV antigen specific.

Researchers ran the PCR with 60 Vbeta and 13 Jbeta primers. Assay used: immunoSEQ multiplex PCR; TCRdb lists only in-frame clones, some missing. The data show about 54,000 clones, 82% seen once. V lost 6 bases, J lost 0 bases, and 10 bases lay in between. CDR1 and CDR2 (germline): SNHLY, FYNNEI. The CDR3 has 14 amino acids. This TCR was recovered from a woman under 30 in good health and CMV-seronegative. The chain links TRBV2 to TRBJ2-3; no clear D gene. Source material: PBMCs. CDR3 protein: CASRELGSTDTQYF. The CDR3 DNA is TGTGCCAGCAGAGAGCTAGGTAGCACAGATACGCAGTATTTT.